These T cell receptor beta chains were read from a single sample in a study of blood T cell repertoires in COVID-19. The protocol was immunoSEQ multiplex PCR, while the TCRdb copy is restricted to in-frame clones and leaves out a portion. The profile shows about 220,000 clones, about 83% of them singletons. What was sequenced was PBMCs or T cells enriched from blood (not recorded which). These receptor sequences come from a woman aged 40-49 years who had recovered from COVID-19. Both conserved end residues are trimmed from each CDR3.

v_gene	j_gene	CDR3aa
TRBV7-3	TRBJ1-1	ASSRDSNTEAF
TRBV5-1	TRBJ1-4	ASSPGREGEKLF
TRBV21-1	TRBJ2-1	ASSKYEGEGLAGVEQF
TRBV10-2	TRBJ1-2	ASSPGGAYYGYT
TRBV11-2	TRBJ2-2	ASSSARDIITGELF
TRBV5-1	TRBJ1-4	ASSLAGMREKLF
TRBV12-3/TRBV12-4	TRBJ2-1	ASIMSYRDEQF
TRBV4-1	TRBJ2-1	ASSLVSPRNEQF
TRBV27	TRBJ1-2	ASSSGTGTGYT
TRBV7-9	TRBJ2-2	ASNTGTSTDTGELF
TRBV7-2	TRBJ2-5	ASSKGVVEETQY